One sample yielded the 3 T cell receptor beta chains listed below, sequenced in a study of graft-versus-host responses after intestinal transplantation. Using immunoSEQ multiplex PCR, the repertoire was profiled, and TCRdb retains in-frame clones only, with some absent. The sample has roughly 100,000 clones; roughly 87% are singletons. These receptors have no known antigen. The sequencing used unstimulated CD4+ T cells sorted from spleen or lymph node cells, collected before intestinal transplant. Receptors originate from a human donor who received an intestinal transplant.

The chain is built from TRBV6-5 and TRBJ1-2; no clear D gene. The CDR3 has 14 amino acids. V gave up 6 bases and J gave up 0 bases, with 11 bases separating them. Germline values: CDR1 MNHEY, CDR2 SVGAGI. The CDR3 bases are TGTGCCAGCAGACCCGGTGTAGCTAACTATGGCTACACCTTC. It translates to CASRPGVANYGYTF.

V and J are TRBV28 and TRBJ1-2, with TRBD1 as a possible D gene (6 bases). V lost 5 bases and J lost 7, with 23 bases in between. CDR1 and CDR2 from the germline V gene are MDHEN and SYDVKM. CDR3 length: 16 amino acids. The CDR3 DNA follows: TGTGCCAGCAGTCCAATTATTCCAGGGGCCTCGGGTGGCTACACCTTC. Protein product: CASSPIIPGASGGYTF.

The chain combines TRBV6-5 with TRBJ1-1, with 8 bases fitting TRBD1. CDR3 length: 14 residues. The trim removed 2 bases at V and 10 bases at J, leaving 9 bases unmatched. The germline CDR1 and CDR2 sequences are MNHEY and SVGAGI. The CDR3 protein is CASSYGRGLGGAFF. CDR3 nucleotide sequence: TGTGCCAGCAGTTACGGCAGGGGGCTCGGGGGAGCTTTCTTT.